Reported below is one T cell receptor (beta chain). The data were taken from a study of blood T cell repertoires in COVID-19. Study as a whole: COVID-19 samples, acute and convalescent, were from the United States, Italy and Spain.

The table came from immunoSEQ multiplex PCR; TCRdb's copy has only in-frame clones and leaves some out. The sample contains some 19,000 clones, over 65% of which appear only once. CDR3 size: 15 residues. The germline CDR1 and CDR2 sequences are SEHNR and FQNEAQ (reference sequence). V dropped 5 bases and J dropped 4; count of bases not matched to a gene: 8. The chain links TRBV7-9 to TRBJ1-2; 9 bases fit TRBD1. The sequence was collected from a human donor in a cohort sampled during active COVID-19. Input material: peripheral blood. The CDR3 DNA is TGTGCCAGCAGCGATGTACAGGGGGCGATCTATGGCTACACCTTC. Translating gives CASSDVQGAIYGYTF.